This paragraph reports one TCR beta chain. No antigen is known for it. TCRdb fed the RT-PCR reads into MiXCR, producing one record per CDR3 protein. The top ten hold around 13% of the sample, which has 400,000 to 650,000 distinct CDR3 sequences, roughly 7.9% seen once. This entry comes from a study of response to subunit inactivated influenza vaccine. Points from the study as a whole: Every seasonal influenza vaccination brings in few new T cells, the authors suggested.

V shed 5 bases, J shed 11 bases, and the junction held 11 bases outside the gene matches. This CDR3 region has 13 residues. Germline CDR1 SGHAT, CDR2 FQNNGV. Sample: PBMCs from blood, taken around 25 months after vaccination. This clonotype was obtained from a man between 50 and 75 years old who received an inactivated influenza vaccine. The chain combines TRBV11-2 with TRBJ2-5, with 7 positions matching TRBD1. The CDR3 DNA sequence: TGTGCCAGCAGCGTGGAAAGACAGGGCCATCAGTACTTC. As protein: CASSVERQGHQYF.